The 5 T cell receptor beta chains in this list originate from one sample, sequenced in a study of blood T cell repertoires in COVID-19 (dated by TCRdb to about 2020). Library generation was performed with the immunoSEQ multiplex PCR assay. TCRdb obtained this table from immuneACCESS and retained in-frame rearrangements with V and J assigned. These tables miss some clones; where compared with another copy, unresolved V genes account for less than half of the shortfall, and the remainder is unexplained. A total of around 250,000 clones appear in this sample, approximately 87% of them only once. The ten most abundant clones make up 8% to 9.5% of the sample. The specimen sequenced was peripheral blood. The receptors shown here come from a human donor in a cohort sampled during active COVID-19.

The chain recombines TRBV29-1 with TRBJ2-2, with 7 bases identical to TRBD1. Losses at the gene ends were 7 bases for V and 4 bases for J; bases not matched to a gene: 15. The CDR3 length is 16 residues. Germline V lookup: CDR1 SQVTM, CDR2 ANQGSEA. The chain's CDR3 is CSGSMTGKWGTGELFF. The CDR3 bases are TGCAGCGGCAGTATGACAGGGAAATGGGGCACCGGGGAGCTGTTTTTT.

The gene calls are TRBV5-1 and TRBJ2-7, with TRBD1 as a possible D gene (6 bases). The ends were cut back, 5 bases at V and 2 bases at J, with 8 bases in the middle. This CDR3 contains 12 residues. Germline lookup yields CDR1 SGHRS and CDR2 YFSETQ. Here the CDR3 DNA reads TGCGCCAGCAGGGGGGCCGCCTACGAGCAGTACTTC. Translating gives CASRGAAYEQYF.

The chain is built from TRBV18 and TRBJ2-4; TRBD1 matches at 12 bases. V lost 6 bases, J lost 4 bases, and 4 bases stayed unmatched. Germline assignment: CDR1 KGHSH and CDR2 LQKENI. This CDR3 contains 15 residues. DNA of the CDR3: TGTGCCAGCTCCCGGGACAGGGGGCAGAAAAACATTCAGTACTTC. Protein: CASSRDRGQKNIQYF.

The chain has TRBV29-1 and TRBJ2-3; unclear D gene. The germline CDR1 and CDR2 sequences are SQVTM and ANQGSEA. The CDR3 spans 11 residues. V was shortened by 6 bases and J by 5 bases, with 9 bases between the two germline ends. CDR3 region: CSVRLGDTQYF. In DNA form, the CDR3 reads TGCAGCGTACGGCTAGGAGATACGCAGTATTTT.

This CDR3 is CASGPARTGCTGELFF. The CDR3 coding sequence is TGTGCCAGCGGACCTGCGCGGACAGGGTGTACCGGGGAGCTGTTTTTT. The V and J genes are TRBV21-1 and TRBJ2-2; TRBD1 is taken as the D call from the table, unchecked against the DNA. TRBV21-1 is deemed a pseudogene. The CDR3 is 16 residues long.